Listed below are T cell receptor beta chains from one sample, sequenced in a study of Ad26.COV2.S vaccination and SARS-CoV-2 variants. The data were produced by immunoSEQ multiplex PCR, yet TCRdb's version contains in-frame clones alone and is incomplete. The sample yields 360,000 or so clones, around nine tenths seen once. The material was peripheral blood, obtained in a trial of Ad26.COV2.S vaccine versus placebo. Source of these receptors: a person aged 18-65 years who received the Ad26.COV2.S COVID-19 vaccine or a placebo. The CDR3 runs from the conserved cysteine through the conserved F or W. Fields, in order: CDR3 protein, CDR3 DNA, J gene, V gene, D gene, clone size, CDR3 length. A D gene is named only where the DNA matches it firmly. A clone size is listed for some rows: how often the clone was seen (once, few, many), or a class if it is expanded.

CDR3aa: CASRLAGGTDTQYF
CDR3nt: TGTGCCAGCAGACTAGCGGGGGGCACAGATACGCAGTATTTT
j_gene: TRBJ2-3
v_gene: TRBV5-4
d_gene: TRBD2
abundance: once
len: 14

CDR3aa: CASSLGQANQPQHF
CDR3nt: TGTGCCAGCAGCCTCGGACAGGCAAATCAGCCCCAGCATTTT
j_gene: TRBJ1-5
v_gene: TRBV5-6
d_gene: TRBD1
abundance: NA
len: 14

CDR3aa: CASSRDSTTNEQFF
CDR3nt: TGTGCCAGCAGCCGGGACTCGACAACCAATGAGCAGTTCTTC
j_gene: TRBJ2-1
v_gene: TRBV3-1/TRBV3-2
d_gene: NA
abundance: NA
len: 14

CDR3aa: CASSSGTGIEQYF
CDR3nt: TGTGCCAGCAGCTCCGGGACAGGGATTGAGCAGTACTTC
j_gene: TRBJ2-7
v_gene: TRBV5-6
d_gene: TRBD1
abundance: NA
len: 13

CDR3aa: CASSEEGQYGYTF
CDR3nt: TGCGCCAGCAGTGAGGAGGGGCAATATGGCTACACCTTC
j_gene: TRBJ1-2
v_gene: TRBV5-1
d_gene: NA
abundance: NA
len: 13

CDR3aa: CASSQAGGSNEKLFF
CDR3nt: TGTGCCAGCAGCCAAGCGGGGGGGTCTAATGAAAAACTGTTTTTT
j_gene: TRBJ1-4
v_gene: TRBV3-1/TRBV3-2
d_gene: NA
abundance: NA
len: 15

CDR3aa: CASSPSGDRNEKLFF
CDR3nt: TGTGCCAGCTCACCATCAGGGGACCGAAATGAAAAACTGTTTTTT
j_gene: TRBJ1-4
v_gene: TRBV18
d_gene: NA
abundance: NA
len: 15

CDR3aa: CASSSSLSSYNSPLHF
CDR3nt: TGTGCCAGCAGTTCCTCCCTTTCGTCCTATAATTCACCCCTCCACTTT
j_gene: TRBJ1-6
v_gene: TRBV6-5
d_gene: NA
abundance: NA
len: 16

CDR3aa: CASSPGQGGTEAFF
CDR3nt: TGTGCCAGCAGCCCGGGACAGGGGGGCACTGAAGCTTTCTTT
j_gene: TRBJ1-1
v_gene: TRBV13
d_gene: TRBD1
abundance: NA
len: 14

CDR3aa: CASSLGPSDEKLFF
CDR3nt: TGTGCCAGCAGCCTGGGACCCTCGGATGAAAAACTGTTTTTT
j_gene: TRBJ1-4
v_gene: TRBV6-5
d_gene: NA
abundance: NA
len: 14

CDR3aa: CASSRASGGYNEQFF
CDR3nt: TGTGCCAGCAGTCGGGCTAGCGGGGGGTACAATGAGCAGTTCTTC
j_gene: TRBJ2-1
v_gene: TRBV6-4
d_gene: TRBD2
abundance: NA
len: 15

CDR3aa: CASSPGTGGVEQYF
CDR3nt: TGTGCCAGCAGTCCCGGGACAGGGGGCGTCGAGCAGTACTTC
j_gene: TRBJ2-7
v_gene: TRBV6-5
d_gene: TRBD1
abundance: few
len: 14

CDR3aa: CASSLVGVGGTDTEAFF
CDR3nt: TGTGCCAGCAGCTTGGTAGGAGTGGGGGGAACGGACACTGAAGCTTTCTTT
j_gene: TRBJ1-1
v_gene: TRBV5-6
d_gene: NA
abundance: NA
len: 17

CDR3aa: CASSHGQGRLETQYF
CDR3nt: TGTGCTAGCAGCCATGGACAGGGGAGATTAGAGACCCAGTACTTC
j_gene: TRBJ2-5
v_gene: TRBV7-7
d_gene: TRBD1
abundance: NA
len: 15

CDR3aa: CASSQDIGRGANVLTF
CDR3nt: TGCGCCAGCAGCCAAGATATCGGCAGGGGGGCCAACGTCCTGACTTTC
j_gene: TRBJ2-6
v_gene: TRBV4-3
d_gene: NA
abundance: NA
len: 16

CDR3aa: CASSLTNSGANVLTF
CDR3nt: TGCGCCAGCAGCTTGACCAACTCTGGGGCCAACGTCCTGACTTTC
j_gene: TRBJ2-6
v_gene: TRBV5-1
d_gene: NA
abundance: NA
len: 15

CDR3aa: CASSPPGIYEQYF
CDR3nt: TGTGCCAGCTCACCGCCAGGGATATACGAGCAGTACTTC
j_gene: TRBJ2-7
v_gene: TRBV18
d_gene: NA
abundance: few
len: 13

CDR3aa: CAWSRRGNTIYF
CDR3nt: TGTGCCTGGAGTCGTAGGGGGAACACCATATATTTT
j_gene: TRBJ1-3
v_gene: TRBV30
d_gene: NA
abundance: NA
len: 12

CDR3aa: CASSQEDHEAFF
CDR3nt: TGTGCCAGCAGCCAAGAGGACCATGAAGCTTTCTTT
j_gene: TRBJ1-1
v_gene: TRBV14
d_gene: NA
abundance: NA
len: 12

CDR3aa: CASSSAGLNTGELFF
CDR3nt: TGTGCCAGCAGCTCAGCGGGATTGAACACCGGGGAGCTGTTTTTT
j_gene: TRBJ2-2
v_gene: TRBV11-2
d_gene: TRBD2
abundance: NA
len: 15

CDR3aa: CASSSIWGANQETQYF
CDR3nt: TGTGCCAGCAGCTCCATTTGGGGGGCCAACCAAGAGACCCAGTACTTC
j_gene: TRBJ2-5
v_gene: TRBV7-9
d_gene: NA
abundance: NA
len: 16

CDR3aa: CASSLSTGRGGYTF
CDR3nt: TGTGCCAGCAGTTTGTCAACAGGGCGGGGTGGCTACACCTTC
j_gene: TRBJ1-2
v_gene: TRBV6-5
d_gene: NA
abundance: NA
len: 14

CDR3aa: CASSYDGKPHQPQHF
CDR3nt: TGTGCCAGCAGTTACGACGGCAAGCCTCATCAGCCCCAGCATTTT
j_gene: TRBJ1-5
v_gene: TRBV6-5
d_gene: NA
abundance: few
len: 15

CDR3aa: CSGGQAFDGYTF
CDR3nt: TGCAGCGGGGGACAGGCCTTCGATGGCTACACCTTC
j_gene: TRBJ1-2
v_gene: TRBV29-1
d_gene: TRBD1
abundance: once
len: 12

CDR3aa: CASGLAAQGAAEKLFF
CDR3nt: TGTGCTAGTGGTTTGGCGGCACAGGGGGCTGCTGAAAAACTGTTTTTT
j_gene: TRBJ1-4
v_gene: TRBV12-5
d_gene: TRBD1
abundance: NA
len: 16

CDR3aa: CASSSSWTGSYEQYF
CDR3nt: TGTGCCAGCAGCTCCTCCTGGACAGGCTCCTACGAGCAGTACTTC
j_gene: TRBJ2-7
v_gene: TRBV5-5
d_gene: TRBD1
abundance: NA
len: 15

CDR3aa: CASSFDRADEQFF
CDR3nt: TGTGCCAGCAGTTTCGACAGGGCGGATGAGCAGTTCTTC
j_gene: TRBJ2-1
v_gene: TRBV12-3/TRBV12-4
d_gene: TRBD1
abundance: few
len: 13

CDR3aa: CASSLVLRAEAFF
CDR3nt: TGTGCCAGCAGCTTAGTGTTGCGGGCTGAAGCTTTCTTT
j_gene: TRBJ1-1
v_gene: TRBV13
d_gene: NA
abundance: once
len: 13

CDR3aa: CASRGGAGELFF
CDR3nt: TGTGCCAGCAGAGGAGGTGCCGGGGAGCTGTTTTTT
j_gene: TRBJ2-2
v_gene: TRBV3-1/TRBV3-2
d_gene: NA
abundance: few
len: 12

CDR3aa: CASSHRVTGELFF
CDR3nt: TGTGCCAGCAGCCACAGGGTTACCGGGGAGCTGTTTTTT
j_gene: TRBJ2-2
v_gene: TRBV27
d_gene: NA
abundance: few
len: 13

CDR3aa: CASRLAGGPNEQFF
CDR3nt: TGTGCCAGCCGTCTAGCGGGGGGCCCTAATGAGCAGTTCTTC
j_gene: TRBJ2-1
v_gene: TRBV18
d_gene: TRBD2
abundance: NA
len: 14

CDR3aa: CSVRRGGTEAFF
CDR3nt: TGCAGCGTGCGAAGGGGGGGGACTGAAGCTTTCTTT
j_gene: TRBJ1-1
v_gene: TRBV29-1
d_gene: NA
abundance: NA
len: 12

CDR3aa: CASSPGVNGTGDEKLFF
CDR3nt: TGCGCCAGCAGCCCGGGGGTCAACGGGACTGGTGATGAAAAACTGTTTTTT
j_gene: TRBJ1-4
v_gene: TRBV4-3
d_gene: NA
abundance: once
len: 17

CDR3aa: CASSPGQGGNYGYTF
CDR3nt: TGTGCCAGCAGCCCGGGACAGGGAGGGAACTATGGCTACACCTTC
j_gene: TRBJ1-2
v_gene: TRBV5-4
d_gene: TRBD1
abundance: NA
len: 15

CDR3aa: CASSVRDQPQHF
CDR3nt: TGTGCCAGCAGTGTAAGAGATCAGCCCCAGCATTTT
j_gene: TRBJ1-5
v_gene: TRBV6-2/TRBV6-3
d_gene: NA
abundance: NA
len: 12

CDR3aa: CASSHRLRGDQPQHF
CDR3nt: TGTGCCAGCAGCCACCGGCTAAGGGGGGATCAGCCCCAGCATTTT
j_gene: TRBJ1-5
v_gene: TRBV7-9
d_gene: NA
abundance: NA
len: 15

CDR3aa: CSVEAGLAGGLDTQYF
CDR3nt: TGCAGCGTTGAGGCGGGACTAGCGGGGGGGTTAGATACGCAGTATTTT
j_gene: TRBJ2-3
v_gene: TRBV29-1
d_gene: TRBD2
abundance: NA
len: 16

CDR3aa: CASSYGDNSYEQYF
CDR3nt: TGTGCCAGCAGTTACGGGGACAACTCCTACGAGCAGTACTTC
j_gene: TRBJ2-7
v_gene: TRBV6-2/TRBV6-3
d_gene: NA
abundance: few
len: 14

CDR3aa: CASSAPSGGYYEQYF
CDR3nt: TGTGCCAGCAGTGCCCCTAGCGGGGGCTACTACGAGCAGTACTTC
j_gene: TRBJ2-7
v_gene: TRBV28
d_gene: TRBD2
abundance: NA
len: 15

CDR3aa: CASSPTSNTEAFF
CDR3nt: TGTGCCAGCAGCCCGACTTCGAACACTGAAGCTTTCTTT
j_gene: TRBJ1-1
v_gene: TRBV7-2
d_gene: NA
abundance: NA
len: 13